This T cell receptor beta chain was observed in a study of regulatory T cells in long-lasting Graves disease. A few counts support this clonotype. Trimming removed 6 bases from V and 7 bases from J, with 24 bases in between. CDR1 and CDR2 (germline): DFQATT, SNEGSKA (reference sequence). The CDR3 is made up of 15 amino acids. Time point noted: persistent/refractory GD, antithyroid drugs over 5 years with positive TRAb. TCR sequences were obtained from RNA taken from PBMCs. Relying on iRepertoire HTBI primers and Arm-PCR of CDR3 regions, the team built TCR beta libraries. Source study methods: Samples jointly harbored roughly 62 TRBV and approximately 15 TRBJ segments. TCRdb reanalysed the multiplex PCR reads using MiXCR and keeps one entry per CDR3 protein. TCRdb's processing, not the authors' own work, is the source of the V and J calls. The profile shows about 660,000 distinct CDR3 sequences, 30% of them singletons.

V is TRBV20-1 and J is TRBJ1-2, with D possibly matching TRBD1 (5 bases). The sample in question was peripheral blood mononuclear cells (PBMCs), obtained when the disease was refractory, from a patient treated with antithyroid drugs. This receptor was taken from a female donor with Graves disease. CDR3 sequence (DNA): TGCAGTGCCGAAAGACAGAGCCGCGGGCTGGGTGGCTACACCTTC. It codes for CSAERQSRGLGGYTF.